This T cell receptor beta chain was sequenced for a study of beta chain features in type 1 diabetes. This CDR3 region has 13 residues. Germline V gives CDR1 LGHNA, CDR2 YSLEER. Germline trimming cut 4 bases from V and 4 bases from J; bases unmatched to any gene: 3. About this clone itself: Antigen unknown.

Sequenced material consisted of expressed TCRB transcripts (all of the isolated RNA was reverse transcribed). The assay was immunoSEQ multiplex PCR, and TCRdb's table has in-frame clones only and misses some. The sample contains 90,000 to 110,000 clones, 40% of which appear only once. Whole-study findings and limits: For Type 1 diabetes patients, all four CD4+ subsets carried TCRB CDR3s that were moderately but significantly shorter.

This chain connects TRBV4-3 to TRBJ1-2; 7 nucleotides line up with TRBD1. The origin of this receptor is a woman between 18 and 29 years old in good health. The sample comprised stem cell memory CD4+ T cells from blood. Written as DNA, the CDR3 is TGCGCCAGCAGCCCGTACAGGGGCTATGGCTACACCTTC. This codes for CASSPYRGYGYTF.